The 8 T cell receptor beta chains given below trace back to one sample, sequenced in a study of cytomegalovirus exposure and HLA in healthy donors. 60 Vbeta and 13 Jbeta primers were used in PCR. Clones were sequenced by immunoSEQ multiplex PCR, and TCRdb holds only the in-frame ones, with some missing. This table holds about 170,000 clones, 65% to 85% found once. Sequencing was carried out using PBMCs. The receptors stem from a woman aged 50 to 60 in good health and CMV-seropositive.

This rearrangement joins TRBV28 to TRBJ2-1; 11 nucleotides agree with TRBD2. Germline CDR1 is MDHEN and CDR2 is SYDVKM. CDR3 length: 17 amino acids. V lost 3 bases to trimming and J lost 0 bases; unmatched junction nucleotides: 4. CDR3 in amino acids: CASSFPGTSGSYNEQFF. The CDR3, as DNA: TGTGCCAGCAGTTTCCCCGGGACTAGCGGCTCCTACAATGAGCAGTTCTTC.

The J gene is TRBJ1-2, the V gene TRBV10-3, with D possibly TRBD1 on 5 matching bases. From germline, CDR1 is ENHRY and CDR2 SYGVKD. The CDR3 length is 16 residues. V dropped 2 bases and J dropped 2 bases, with 15 bases sitting between them. The CDR3 bases are TGTGCCATCAGTGAGACATTAGGGGACTTCAACTATGGCTACACCTTC. Encoded protein: CAISETLGDFNYGYTF.

Notes on this clone: Sequence at one end of the junction differs from germline and may be a read error. Within the sample, other DNA sequences also encode this same CDR3. V is TRBV14 and J is TRBJ2-3, with D uncertain. Germline CDR1 reads SGHDN; CDR2 reads FVKESK. The CDR3 is 16 residues long. The CDR3 nucleotides are TGCGCCAGCAGCCAGGATTCGGCGGCTAGCACAGATACGCAGTATTTT. This sequence encodes CASSQDSAASTDTQYF.

The chain carries TRBV19 and TRBJ1-2, with D uncertain. CDR3 length: 15 amino acids. Trimming pared 4 bases from V and 2 bases from J, leaving 14 bases between. Germline-derived CDR1 and CDR2 are LNHDA and SQIVND (reference sequence). The CDR3 coding sequence is TGTGCCAGTAGTACAACCCTGGGCCAGAACTATGGCTACACCTTC. Translating gives CASSTTLGQNYGYTF.

The chain links TRBV28 to TRBJ1-2, with TRBD1 matching 8 bases. V trimming: 4 bases; J trimming: 4 bases; junction bases outside the gene matches: 5. The CDR3 has 14 amino acids. The germline CDR1 and CDR2 sequences are MDHEN and SYDVKM. The CDR3 loop is CASSSGQVAYGYTF. In nucleotides, the CDR3 is TGTGCCAGCAGTTCGGGACAGGTCGCCTATGGCTACACCTTC.

V is TRBV5-1 and J is TRBJ1-2; possible D gene TRBD1, 6 bases. Deletions cut 4 bases from V and 4 bases from J, with 11 bases between. Germline V CDR1 and CDR2: SGHRS, YFSETQ. CDR3 length: 13 amino acids. The CDR3, as DNA: TGCGCCAGCAGCCGGGACATATCCTATGGCTACACCTTC. It specifies CASSRDISYGYTF.

The rearrangement uses TRBV28 and TRBJ2-2; the D gene is possibly TRBD1 (6 bases). The length of the CDR3 is 14 residues. With 5 bases removed from V and 5 bases from J, the gap between germline ends came to 12 bases. Germline-derived CDR1 and CDR2 are MDHEN and SYDVKM. CDR3 DNA: TGTGCCAGCAGTCCACCAGGGGAAACCGGGGAGCTGTTTTTT. Its protein is CASSPPGETGELFF.

This clone was counted between two and nine times. The gene calls are TRBV15 and TRBJ1-6, with a weak D call TRBD1 (6 bases). In germline, CDR1 is LNHNV, CDR2 YYDKDF (reference sequence). The CDR3 runs 16 residues. V lost 0 bases to trimming and J lost 5 bases, with 11 bases between them. For the CDR3, the DNA is TGTGCCACCAGCAGAGATCGGGGACAAAATAATTCACCCCTCCACTTT. This translates into CATSRDRGQNNSPLHF. Supplemented by reference TRBV15 and TRBJ1-6, the full variable domain reads DAMVIQNPRYQVTQFGKPVTLSCSQTLNHNVMYWYQQKSSQAPKLLFHYYDKDFNNEADTPDNFQSRRPNTSFCFLDIRSPGLGDTAMYLCATSRDRGQNNSPLHFGNGTRLTVT.